The rows below give T cell receptor beta chains drawn from one sample of a study of T cell repertoires in cytomegalovirus infection. TCRdb itself ran the reads through MiXCR, one entry per CDR3 protein. The sample includes 630,000 or so distinct CDR3 sequences, 20% to 25% of them seen just once. Material for sequencing was CD8+ T cells from PBMCs. Receptors were obtained from a human donor in good health (CMV status not recorded). Some clones in this sample may be carry-over from other donors' samples. Each CDR3 is given without its conserved first and last residue. The order of the fields is J gene, V gene, CDR3 protein.

j_call: TRBJ2-7; v_call: TRBV28; cdr3_aa: ASSSTDSPSYEQY
j_call: TRBJ2-1; v_call: TRBV10-3; cdr3_aa: AIKVGQGGEQF
j_call: TRBJ2-2; v_call: TRBV28; cdr3_aa: ASSKLGLYTGELF
j_call: TRBJ2-1; v_call: TRBV2; cdr3_aa: ASSTFSYNEQF
j_call: TRBJ1-5; v_call: TRBV16; cdr3_aa: ASSQSVVLQGGNQPQH
j_call: TRBJ1-5; v_call: TRBV6-6; cdr3_aa: ASSYSSENSNQPQH
j_call: TRBJ1-2; v_call: TRBV6-2/TRBV6-3; cdr3_aa: ASGLTDNYGYT
j_call: TRBJ2-5; v_call: TRBV2; cdr3_aa: ASRNRLWGQETQY
j_call: TRBJ1-2; v_call: TRBV7-9; cdr3_aa: ASSLGLRRGYT
j_call: TRBJ2-1; v_call: TRBV9; cdr3_aa: ASVGRGQQF
j_call: TRBJ2-3; v_call: TRBV6-6; cdr3_aa: ASSYYKRGATVDTQY
j_call: TRBJ2-1; v_call: TRBV7-6; cdr3_aa: VVDRGPSGGANEQF
j_call: TRBJ2-3; v_call: TRBV6-5; cdr3_aa: ASSYSSASTDTQY
j_call: TRBJ2-7; v_call: TRBV6-6; cdr3_aa: ASSYEGQGYEQY
j_call: TRBJ1-6; v_call: TRBV19; cdr3_aa: ASSLGTVYNSPLH
j_call: TRBJ1-6; v_call: TRBV7-9; cdr3_aa: ASSPGLGSPLH
j_call: TRBJ2-1; v_call: TRBV14; cdr3_aa: ASSQDKEGRSYNEQF
j_call: TRBJ2-7; v_call: TRBV6-5; cdr3_aa: ASRPTSGGYWEQY
j_call: TRBJ2-2; v_call: TRBV28; cdr3_aa: ASRDSGFGNTGELF
j_call: TRBJ2-5; v_call: TRBV28; cdr3_aa: ASSLWDVTGVETQY
j_call: TRBJ2-1; v_call: TRBV14; cdr3_aa: ASSLTPTRPPYNEQF
j_call: TRBJ1-1; v_call: TRBV5-5; cdr3_aa: ASSLGEFTEAF
j_call: TRBJ2-3; v_call: TRBV5-1; cdr3_aa: ASSLGQGAVDTQY
j_call: TRBJ1-1; v_call: TRBV6-1; cdr3_aa: ASSPDRTEAF
j_call: TRBJ2-1; v_call: TRBV7-9; cdr3_aa: ASSTSGSYYNEQF
j_call: TRBJ1-4; v_call: TRBV7-9; cdr3_aa: ASSSTGTGLEKLF
j_call: TRBJ1-1; v_call: TRBV7-9; cdr3_aa: ASRRATEAF
j_call: TRBJ2-2; v_call: TRBV28; cdr3_aa: ASSLYPHTIDTGELF
j_call: TRBJ2-2; v_call: TRBV7-2; cdr3_aa: ASSWTFLAGELF
j_call: TRBJ1-5; v_call: TRBV20-1; cdr3_aa: SVVPWGAHQPQH
j_call: TRBJ1-1; v_call: TRBV25-1; cdr3_aa: ASSEWGPNTEAF
j_call: TRBJ2-3; v_call: TRBV25-1; cdr3_aa: ASSESTSAADTQY
j_call: TRBJ2-7; v_call: TRBV10-3; cdr3_aa: AITTDGSYEQY
j_call: TRBJ1-3; v_call: TRBV6-5; cdr3_aa: ARVYDVKNTIY
j_call: TRBJ2-7; v_call: TRBV20-1; cdr3_aa: SARDGTSGGFEQY
j_call: TRBJ2-2; v_call: TRBV20-1; cdr3_aa: SASYRGGANTGELF
j_call: TRBJ2-2; v_call: TRBV12-3/TRBV12-4; cdr3_aa: ASSRPGQGTYENTGELF